This T cell receptor beta chain was captured in a study of cytotoxic CD8 clonotypes in ibrutinib-treated CLL. Study-level background: The cohort had 11 relapsed/refractory and around 15 treatment-naive patients, about 18 IGHV unmutated. Study findings and constraints: Rising at ibrutinib response, clonality subsequently fell back toward baseline at progression. Contraction or stability on treatment characterized the public clonotypes, which were uncommon.

This clone was seen more than once but under ten times. Its specificity is not known. Profiling relied on immunoSEQ multiplex PCR, and the TCRdb table lists in-frame clones only, not all of them. The data show about 40,000 clones, approximately 67% seen once. The CDR3 totals 14 residues. With V trimmed by 10 bases and J by 2 bases, 7 bases remained unmatched. Germline lookup yields CDR1 SNHLY and CDR2 FYNNEI. V usage is TRBV2 and J usage is TRBJ1-1, with 10 bases fitting TRBD1. This receptor was identified in a human donor with chronic lymphocytic leukemia. The source material was PBMCs, sampled at disease progression, from a patient treated with ibrutinib. CDR3 protein: CAISGQGPNTEAFF. The CDR3 region has the DNA TGTGCCATCTCGGGACAGGGGCCAAACACTGAAGCTTTCTTT. The full variable domain, its missing parts supplied by reference TRBV2 and TRBJ1-1, is EPEVTQTPSHQVTQMGQEVILRCVPISNHLYFYWYRQILGQKVEFLVSFYNNEISEKSEIFDDQFSVERPDGSNFTLKIRSTKLEDSAMYFCAISGQGPNTEAFFGQGTRLTVV.